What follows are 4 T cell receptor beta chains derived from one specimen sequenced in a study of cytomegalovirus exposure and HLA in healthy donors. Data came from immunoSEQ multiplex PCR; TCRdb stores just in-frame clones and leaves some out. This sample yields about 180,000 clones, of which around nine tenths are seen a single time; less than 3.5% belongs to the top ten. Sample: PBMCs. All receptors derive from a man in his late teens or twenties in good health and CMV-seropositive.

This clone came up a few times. The CDR3 region has the DNA TGTGCCAGCAGTTACTCGACAGGGGCTTACTATTCACCCCTCCACTTT. This gives the protein CASSYSTGAYYSPLHF. The chain has TRBV6-6 and TRBJ1-6; 8 bases align to TRBD1. J gave up 8 bases and V 0 bases, and 6 bases lay outside the gene matches. The CDR3 is 16 amino acids. Looked up from germline, CDR1 is MNHNY and CDR2 is SVGAGI (reference sequence).

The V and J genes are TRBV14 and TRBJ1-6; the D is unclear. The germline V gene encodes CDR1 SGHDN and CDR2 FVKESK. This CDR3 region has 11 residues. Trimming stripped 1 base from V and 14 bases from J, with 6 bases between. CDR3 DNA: TGTGCCAGCAGCCAAGGACTATCCCTCCACTTT. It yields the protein CASSQGLSLHF.

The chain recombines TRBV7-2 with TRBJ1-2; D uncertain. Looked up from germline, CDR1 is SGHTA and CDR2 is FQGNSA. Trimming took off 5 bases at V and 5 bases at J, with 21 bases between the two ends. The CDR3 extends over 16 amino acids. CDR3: CASSPEGLGDWYGYTF. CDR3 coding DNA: TGTGCCAGCAGCCCGGAGGGCCTCGGGGATTGGTATGGCTACACCTTC.

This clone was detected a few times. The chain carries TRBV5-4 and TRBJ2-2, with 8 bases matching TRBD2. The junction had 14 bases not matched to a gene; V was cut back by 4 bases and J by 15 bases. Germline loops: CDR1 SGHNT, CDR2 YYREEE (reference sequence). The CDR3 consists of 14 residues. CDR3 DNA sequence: TGTGCCAGCAGCGCAACTAGCGGTGACGATGTGTTGTTTTTT. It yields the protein CASSATSGDDVLFF.